Listed here is a single T cell receptor beta chain. Its target is unknown. The germline gene is not matched at one end of the junction; a read error may be the cause. This record belongs to a study of neoadjuvant anti-PD-1 for oral cavity cancer. Overall study context: Patients without progression received a fourth nivolumab dose around day 43, then surgical resection on days 50-56. Overall study results and limits: Only a few patients per response group were TCR-analyzed; validation needed.

Germline CDR1 SGHNT, CDR2 YYREEE (reference sequence). This CDR3 spans 14 amino acids. The repertoire was sequenced with immunoSEQ multiplex PCR; TCRdb's copy has only in-frame clones and lacks some. This sample yields 60,000 to 80,000 clones, of which 70% to 85% are seen a single time; 2% to 3% belongs to the top ten. These newly diagnosed stage II-IVA oral cavity squamous cell carcinoma patients had no prior systemic or radiation treatment. These oral cavity squamous cell carcinomas were HPV-negative and locally advanced. Sequenced here: PBMCs, sampled before nivolumab (anti-PD-1) treatment. The origin of this receptor is a person aged 35-80 years with oral cavity squamous cell carcinoma. This chain links TRBV5-4 with TRBJ2-1; no reliable D call. The CDR3 DNA sequence: TGTGCCAGCAGCTTGGAGGCCTCCTCCAATCAGCAGTTCTTC. Protein: CASSLEASSNQQFF.